These 10 T cell receptor beta chains were sequenced from one sample in a study of CD8 T cells in Susac syndrome. After extraction with the RNeasy kit, roughly 0.45 to 1 ug of the RNA was reverse transcribed using random hexamers. TCRdb fed the immunoSEQ multiplex PCR reads into MiXCR, producing one record per CDR3 protein. The data show around 79,000 distinct CDR3 sequences, approximately 93% seen once. Source material: CD8+ T cells from PBMCs. The receptor set was obtained from a human donor with Susac syndrome.

The chain couples TRBV24-1 to TRBJ2-5; 7 nucleotides line up with TRBD1. Losses at the gene ends were 6 bases for V and 4 bases for J; bases not matched to a gene: 4. CDR3 size: 13 residues. The germline V gene has CDR1 KGHDR and CDR2 SFDVKD. CDR3 loop: CATSRAGGETQYF. The CDR3 DNA sequence: TGTGCCACCAGTCGGGCAGGGGGAGAGACCCAGTACTTC.

The V gene is TRBV5-6, the J gene TRBJ2-4; D remains ambiguous. Looked up from germline, CDR1 is SGHDT and CDR2 is YYEEEE. The CDR3 spans 14 residues. V shed 8 bases and J shed 3 bases, with 15 bases lying between them. CDR3 nucleotides: TGTGCCAGTACGGGCAGCCCGAACAAAAACATTCAGTACTTC. Its protein product is CASTGSPNKNIQYF.

The V call is TRBV3-1, the J call TRBJ1-1; no clear D gene. The germline V and J ends were trimmed by 1 base and 1 base, with 10 bases remaining between them. Germline V gene data show CDR1 as LGHDT and CDR2 as YNNKEL (reference sequence). The CDR3 is 15 amino acids. The CDR3 coding sequence is TGTGCCAGCAGCCAAGGCAAAACACCGAACACTGAAGCTTTCTTT. Its protein is CASSQGKTPNTEAFF.

The V gene is TRBV15, the J gene TRBJ2-5, with D uncertain. Trimming took 2 bases from V and 3 from J, leaving 4 bases between them. This CDR3 has 12 amino acids. Germline V gene lookup returns CDR1 LNHNV and CDR2 YYDKDF (reference sequence). The CDR3 region is CATSRQEETQYF. For the CDR3, the DNA is TGTGCCACCAGCAGACAGGAAGAGACCCAGTACTTC.

This chain uses TRBV7-9 with TRBJ1-5; perhaps TRBD1 as D (5 bases). Germline V gene lookup returns CDR1 SEHNR and CDR2 FQNEAQ (reference sequence). The CDR3 runs 15 residues. Trimming took 1 base from V and 0 from J, leaving 7 bases between them. This CDR3 is CASSLGGISNQPQHF. DNA of the CDR3: TGTGCCAGCAGCTTAGGGGGGATTAGCAATCAGCCCCAGCATTTT.

J is TRBJ2-5 and V is TRBV9, with 9 bases that match TRBD2. Germline V gene lookup returns CDR1 SGDLS and CDR2 YYNGEE. V dropped 3 bases and J dropped 2; count of bases not matched to a gene: 2. The CDR3 covers 14 residues. The CDR3 coding sequence is TGTGCCAGCAGCGCTAGCGGGACTCAAGAGACCCAGTACTTC. This sequence encodes CASSASGTQETQYF.

V is TRBV27 and J is TRBJ2-3; tentative D call: TRBD2 (6 bases). From germline, CDR1 is MNHEY and CDR2 SMNVEV (reference sequence). V lost 2 bases, J lost 1 base, and 7 bases lay in between. The CDR3 consists of 14 residues. The CDR3 region is CASSLAGRTDTQYF. In DNA, the CDR3 is TGTGCCAGCAGTTTAGCGGGACGCACAGATACGCAGTATTTT.

This clonotype was detected only once. This sequence joins TRBV14 and TRBJ1-1; D ambiguous. CDR1 is SGHDN and CDR2 is FVKESK in the germline V gene. This CDR3 is 13 amino acids long. Trimming shortened V by 0 bases and J by 3 bases, and 5 bases separated the two germline ends. CDR3 DNA: TGTGCCAGCAGCCAAGACAGGTACACTGAAGCTTTCTTT. It translates to CASSQDRYTEAFF.

This chain joins TRBV21-1 and TRBJ2-5; TRBD1 is taken as the D call from the table, unchecked against the DNA. TRBV21-1 is shown as a pseudogene. CDR3 length: 16 amino acids. The CDR3 here is CASSKVARGHQETQYF. CDR3 sequence (DNA): TGTGCCAGCAGCAAAGTAGCCAGGGGGCACCAAGAGACCCAGTACTTC.

The V and J genes are TRBV3-1 and TRBJ2-3; D gene ambiguous. The germline gives CDR1 LGHDT, CDR2 YNNKEL (reference sequence). This CDR3 has 15 residues. V lost 0 bases and J lost 4, with 11 bases in between. Here the CDR3 DNA reads TGTGCCAGCAGCCAAGAAGGTATACGAGCAGATACGCAGTATTTT. Its protein product is CASSQEGIRADTQYF.